This T cell receptor (beta chain) originates from a study of T cells in Graves' hyperthyroidism and ophthalmopathy. Authors of the study amplified TCR beta CDR3 regions from RNA transcripts. The HTBI set primed first-round TCR CDR3 RT-PCR. In TCRdb, the multiplex PCR reads were re-called with MiXCR into one record per CDR3 protein. The table lists hundreds of thousands of distinct CDR3 sequences, around 15% of them singletons. The CDR3 spans 21 residues. Germline V lookup: CDR1 LNHDA, CDR2 SQIVND (reference sequence). Trimming removed 5 bases from V and 0 bases from J; junction bases left unmatched: 16.

The specimen sequenced was blood. This receptor was obtained from a woman between 18 and 29 years old with Graves' hyperthyroidism. This chain connects TRBV19 to TRBJ2-1, with TRBD2 matching over 13 bases. DNA for the CDR3: TGTGCCAGTAGTGTAAATAATCGGACTAGCGGGGGCCTTAGCTCCTACAATGAGCAGTTCTTC. It yields the protein CASSVNNRTSGGLSSYNEQFF.